This TCR beta chain was identified during a study of Graves' ophthalmopathy and Graves' hyperthyroidism. Study-level information: Stable hyperthyroidism was defined by absence of ophthalmopathy within 18 months of follow-up. Whole-study results and caveats: The model's prediction of ophthalmopathy progression had 70.59% sensitivity and 72% to 80% specificity.

The CDR3 extends over 13 amino acids. CDR1 and CDR2 from the germline V gene are SGHTA and FQGTGA. Trimming left V 3 bases short and J 5 bases short, with 11 bases between. The TCR beta CDR3 regions underwent amplification from RNA transcripts. The first-round RT-PCR employed HTBI primers together with the Qiagen OneStep RT-PCR kit. A multiplex PCR was then performed as the second round. MiXCR, run by TCRdb on the multiplex PCR reads, gives a single entry per CDR3 protein. The sample includes roughly 1.1 million distinct CDR3 sequences, about two fifths of them seen just once. Notes on this clonotype: The antigen remains unidentified.

What was sequenced was peripheral blood or thyroid tissue (not recorded which). V usage is TRBV7-3 and J usage is TRBJ2-7, with D perhaps matching TRBD2 (5 bases). This TCR derives from an adult man with Graves' hyperthyroidism. Here the CDR3 reads CASSFGPEDEQYF. In nucleotides, the CDR3 is TGTGCCAGCAGCTTCGGACCGGAGGACGAGCAGTACTTC.